This is a list of T cell receptor beta chains from one sample in a study of blood T cell repertoires in COVID-19. Assay: immunoSEQ multiplex PCR; the TCRdb copy retains only in-frame clones and omits some. This sample has roughly 26,000 clones, with roughly 66% found just once. The material sequenced was peripheral blood. The receptor set was obtained from a man between 60 and 70 years old with active or convalescent COVID-19. Both conserved end residues are part of each CDR3. Each record gives: V gene, J gene, CDR3 protein.

v_call: TRBV6-4
j_call: TRBJ1-6
cdr3_aa: CASSQNEDSPLHF

v_call: TRBV3-1/TRBV3-2
j_call: TRBJ1-3
cdr3_aa: CASSQETPGAGNTIYF

v_call: TRBV5-4
j_call: TRBJ2-7
cdr3_aa: CASSLGVSGIYEQYF

v_call: TRBV2
j_call: TRBJ2-7
cdr3_aa: CASSLMLDISLEQYF

v_call: TRBV3-1/TRBV3-2
j_call: TRBJ1-1
cdr3_aa: CASSQDRGRQAFF

v_call: TRBV6-5
j_call: TRBJ1-2
cdr3_aa: CASTLGQGAVGYTF

v_call: TRBV5-6
j_call: TRBJ1-4
cdr3_aa: CASSLAGGGEKLFF

v_call: TRBV2
j_call: TRBJ2-3
cdr3_aa: CASSNKLAGMTDTQYF

v_call: TRBV5-1
j_call: TRBJ2-2
cdr3_aa: CASSLGASMDGELFF

v_call: TRBV18
j_call: TRBJ2-5
cdr3_aa: CASSAGGMYQETQYF

v_call: TRBV4-2
j_call: TRBJ1-1
cdr3_aa: CASSQEGGTGPTEAFF

v_call: TRBV19
j_call: TRBJ1-4
cdr3_aa: CASGDYATNEKLFF

v_call: TRBV7-3
j_call: TRBJ2-3
cdr3_aa: CASSPGQVGDTQYF

v_call: TRBV6-5
j_call: TRBJ1-6
cdr3_aa: CASLGQGTPLHF

v_call: TRBV4-2
j_call: TRBJ1-2
cdr3_aa: CASSRINRDSVRYGYTF

v_call: TRBV5-1
j_call: TRBJ1-2
cdr3_aa: CASSRTGGDYGYTF

v_call: TRBV11-2
j_call: TRBJ2-3
cdr3_aa: CASSRYTDTQYF

v_call: TRBV29-1
j_call: TRBJ2-1
cdr3_aa: CSTTNRGFGNEQFF

v_call: TRBV28
j_call: TRBJ2-7
cdr3_aa: CASGGLTYEQYF

v_call: TRBV11-2
j_call: TRBJ2-2
cdr3_aa: CASSFRVLNTGELFF